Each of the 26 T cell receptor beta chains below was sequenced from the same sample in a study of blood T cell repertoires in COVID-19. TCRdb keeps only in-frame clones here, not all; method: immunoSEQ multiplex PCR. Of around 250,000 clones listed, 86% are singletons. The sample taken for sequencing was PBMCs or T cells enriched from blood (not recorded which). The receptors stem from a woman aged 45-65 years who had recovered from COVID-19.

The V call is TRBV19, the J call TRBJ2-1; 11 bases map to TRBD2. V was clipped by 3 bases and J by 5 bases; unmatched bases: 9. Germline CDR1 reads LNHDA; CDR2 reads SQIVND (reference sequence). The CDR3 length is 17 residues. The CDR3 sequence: CASSIGTSGKRHNEQFF. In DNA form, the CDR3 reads TGTGCCAGTAGTATCGGGACTAGCGGAAAACGCCACAATGAGCAGTTCTTC. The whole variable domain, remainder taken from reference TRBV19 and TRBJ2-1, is DGGITQSPKYLFRKEGQNVTLSCEQNLNHDAMYWYRQDPGQGLRLIYYSQIVNDFQKGDIAEGYSVSREKKESFPLTVTSAQKNPTAFYLCASSIGTSGKRHNEQFFGPGTRLTVL.

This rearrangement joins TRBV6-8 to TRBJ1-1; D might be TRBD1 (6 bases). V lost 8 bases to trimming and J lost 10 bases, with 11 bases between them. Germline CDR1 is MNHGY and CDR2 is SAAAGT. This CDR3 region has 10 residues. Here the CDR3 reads CASRYRVAFF. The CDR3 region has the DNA TGTGCCAGCCGGTACAGGGTAGCTTTCTTT.

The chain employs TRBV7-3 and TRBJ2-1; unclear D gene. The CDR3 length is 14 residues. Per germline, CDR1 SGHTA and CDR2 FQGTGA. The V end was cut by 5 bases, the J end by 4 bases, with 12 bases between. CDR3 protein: CASSPDSDYNEQFF. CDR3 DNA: TGTGCCAGCAGCCCTGACTCCGATTACAATGAGCAGTTCTTC. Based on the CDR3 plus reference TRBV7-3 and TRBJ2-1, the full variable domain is GAGVSQTPSNKVTEKGKYVELRCDPISGHTALYWYRQSLGQGPEFLIYFQGTGAADDSGLPNDRFFAVRPEGSVSTLKIQRTERGDSAVYLCASSPDSDYNEQFFGPGTRLTVL.

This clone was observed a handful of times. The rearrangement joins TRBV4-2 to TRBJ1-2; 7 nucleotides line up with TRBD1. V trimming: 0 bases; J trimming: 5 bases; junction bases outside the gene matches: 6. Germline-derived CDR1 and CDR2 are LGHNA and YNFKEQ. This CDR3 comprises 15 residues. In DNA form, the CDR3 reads TGTGCCAGCAGCCAAGAAAGGACAGGATCTTATGGCTACACCTTC. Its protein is CASSQERTGSYGYTF.

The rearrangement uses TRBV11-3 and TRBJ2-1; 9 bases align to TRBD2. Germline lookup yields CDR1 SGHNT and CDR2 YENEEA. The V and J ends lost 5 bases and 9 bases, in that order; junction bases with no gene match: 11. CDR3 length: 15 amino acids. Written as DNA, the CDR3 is TGTGCCAGCAGCCTTAGGCGGGAGGGCCCTGGTGAGCAGTTCTTC. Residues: CASSLRREGPGEQFF.

Here the CDR3 DNA reads TGTGCCAGCAGCTCCGTTCTGACAGGGGATGGCTACACCTTC. The encoded protein is CASSSVLTGDGYTF. V is TRBV7-9 and J is TRBJ1-2, with 8 bases lining up with TRBD1. The ends lost 4 bases at V and 6 bases at J; junction bases unmatched: 7. The CDR3 covers 14 residues. From germline, CDR1 is SEHNR and CDR2 FQNEAQ (reference sequence).

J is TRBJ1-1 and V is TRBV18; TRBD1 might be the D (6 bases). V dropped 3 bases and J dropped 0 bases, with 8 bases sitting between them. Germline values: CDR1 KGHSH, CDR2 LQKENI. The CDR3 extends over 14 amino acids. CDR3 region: CASSPDRLNTEAFF. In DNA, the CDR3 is TGTGCCAGCTCACCGGACAGACTGAACACTGAAGCTTTCTTT.

For the CDR3, the DNA is TGCGCCAGCAGCCCGTCCGGTAGGGGCAATGAGCAGTTCTTC. Protein sequence: CASSPSGRGNEQFF. The chain has TRBV10-2 and TRBJ2-1; D may be TRBD1 (5 bases). The CDR3 runs 14 residues. Between the trimmed V and J ends, which lost 6 bases and 6 bases, there was a span of 15 bases. The germline gives CDR1 WSHSY, CDR2 SAAADI.

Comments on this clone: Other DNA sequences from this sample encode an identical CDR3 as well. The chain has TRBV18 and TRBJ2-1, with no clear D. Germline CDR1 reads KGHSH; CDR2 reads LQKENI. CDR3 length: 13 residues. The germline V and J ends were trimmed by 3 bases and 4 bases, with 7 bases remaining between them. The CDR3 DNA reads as TGTGCCAGCTCACCCGACATATACAATGAGCAGTTCTTC. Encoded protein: CASSPDIYNEQFF.

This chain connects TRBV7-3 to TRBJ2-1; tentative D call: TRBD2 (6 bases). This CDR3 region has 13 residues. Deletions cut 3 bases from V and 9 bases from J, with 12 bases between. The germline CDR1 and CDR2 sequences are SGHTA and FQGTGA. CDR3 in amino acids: CASSFGPAGEQFF. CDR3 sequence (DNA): TGTGCCAGCAGCTTTGGGCCAGCGGGTGAGCAGTTCTTC.

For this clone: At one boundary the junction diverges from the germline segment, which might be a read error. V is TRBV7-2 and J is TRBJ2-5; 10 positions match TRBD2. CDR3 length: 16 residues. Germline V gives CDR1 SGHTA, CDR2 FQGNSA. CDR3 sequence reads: CASSLSGRPTQATQYF. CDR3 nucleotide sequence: TGTGCCAGCAGCCTTAGCGGGAGGCCTACTCAAGCGACCCAGTACTTC.

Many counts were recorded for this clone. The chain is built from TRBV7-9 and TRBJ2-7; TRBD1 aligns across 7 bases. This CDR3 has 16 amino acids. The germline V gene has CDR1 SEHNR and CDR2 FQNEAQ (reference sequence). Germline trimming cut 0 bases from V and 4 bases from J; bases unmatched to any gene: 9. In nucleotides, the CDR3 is TGTGCCAGCAGCTTAGCGGGGGCCGGGACAGAATACGAGCAGTACTTC. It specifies CASSLAGAGTEYEQYF. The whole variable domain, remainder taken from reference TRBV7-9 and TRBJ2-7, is DTGVSQNPRHKITKRGQNVTFRCDPISEHNRLYWYRQTLGQGPEFLTYFQNEAQLEKSRLLSDRFSAERPKGSFSTLEIQRTEQGDSAMYLCASSLAGAGTEYEQYFGPGTRLTVT.

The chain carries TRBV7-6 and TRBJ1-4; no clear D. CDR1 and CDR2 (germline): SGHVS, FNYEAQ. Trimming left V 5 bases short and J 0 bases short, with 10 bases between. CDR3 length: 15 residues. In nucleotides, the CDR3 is TGTGCCAGCAGCCCCACGGGGACAACTAATGAAAAACTGTTTTTT. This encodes CASSPTGTTNEKLFF.

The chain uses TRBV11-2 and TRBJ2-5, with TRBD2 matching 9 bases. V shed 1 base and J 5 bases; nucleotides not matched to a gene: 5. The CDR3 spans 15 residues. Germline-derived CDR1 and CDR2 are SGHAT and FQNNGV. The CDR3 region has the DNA TGTGCCAGCAGCTTAGTTGCGGGGGGGCCTGAGACCCAGTACTTC. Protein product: CASSLVAGGPETQYF.

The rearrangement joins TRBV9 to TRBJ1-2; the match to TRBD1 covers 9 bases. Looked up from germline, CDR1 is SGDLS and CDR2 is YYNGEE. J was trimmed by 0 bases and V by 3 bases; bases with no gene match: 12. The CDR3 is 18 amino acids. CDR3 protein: CASSGFRDRVSSNYGYTF. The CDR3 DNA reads TGTGCCAGCAGCGGATTTCGGGACAGGGTGTCCTCTAACTATGGCTACACCTTC.

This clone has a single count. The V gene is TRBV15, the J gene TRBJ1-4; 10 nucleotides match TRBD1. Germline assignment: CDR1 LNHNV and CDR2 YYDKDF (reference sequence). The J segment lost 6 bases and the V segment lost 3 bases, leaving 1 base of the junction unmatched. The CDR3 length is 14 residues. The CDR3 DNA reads TGTGCCACCAGCAGCGGGACAGGGGATGAAAAACTGTTTTTT. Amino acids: CATSSGTGDEKLFF.

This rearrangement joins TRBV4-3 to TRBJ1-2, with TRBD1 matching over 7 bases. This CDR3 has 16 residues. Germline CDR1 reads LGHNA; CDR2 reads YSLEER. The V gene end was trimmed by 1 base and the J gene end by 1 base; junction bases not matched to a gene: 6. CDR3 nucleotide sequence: TGCGCCAGCAGCCAAGCGACAGGGACCGGTAACTATGGCTACACCTTC. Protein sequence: CASSQATGTGNYGYTF.

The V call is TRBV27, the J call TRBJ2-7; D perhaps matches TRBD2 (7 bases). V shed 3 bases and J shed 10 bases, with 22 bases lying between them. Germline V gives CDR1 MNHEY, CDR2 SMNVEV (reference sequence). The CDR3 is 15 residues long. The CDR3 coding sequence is TGTGCCAGCAGTTTTCGTGGGCAGGGGCGGGAGACTCAGTACTTC. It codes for CASSFRGQGRETQYF.

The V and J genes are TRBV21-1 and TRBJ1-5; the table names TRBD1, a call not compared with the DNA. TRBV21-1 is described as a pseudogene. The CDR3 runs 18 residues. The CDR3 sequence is CASSKRLGGQGLGQPQHF. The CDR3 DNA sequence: TGTGCCAGCAGCAAAAGATTAGGAGGACAGGGGCTTGGTCAGCCCCAGCATTTT.

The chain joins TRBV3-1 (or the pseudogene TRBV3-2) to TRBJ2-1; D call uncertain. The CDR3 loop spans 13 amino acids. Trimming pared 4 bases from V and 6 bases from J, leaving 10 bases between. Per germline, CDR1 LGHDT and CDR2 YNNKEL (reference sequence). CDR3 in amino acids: CASSLKQSNEQFF. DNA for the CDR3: TGTGCCAGCAGCCTAAAACAGAGCAATGAGCAGTTCTTC.

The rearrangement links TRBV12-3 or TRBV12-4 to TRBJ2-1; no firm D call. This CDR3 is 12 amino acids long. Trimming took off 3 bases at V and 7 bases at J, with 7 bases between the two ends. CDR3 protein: CASSFPSNEQFF. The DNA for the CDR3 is TGTGCCAGCAGTTTCCCCTCGAATGAGCAGTTCTTC.

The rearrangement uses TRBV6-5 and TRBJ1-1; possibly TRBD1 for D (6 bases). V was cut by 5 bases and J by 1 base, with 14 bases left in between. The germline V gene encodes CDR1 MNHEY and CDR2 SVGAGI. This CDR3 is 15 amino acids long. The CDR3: CASSNRGQRNTEAFF. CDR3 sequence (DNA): TGTGCCAGCAGTAACCGGGGACAAAGGAACACTGAAGCTTTCTTT.

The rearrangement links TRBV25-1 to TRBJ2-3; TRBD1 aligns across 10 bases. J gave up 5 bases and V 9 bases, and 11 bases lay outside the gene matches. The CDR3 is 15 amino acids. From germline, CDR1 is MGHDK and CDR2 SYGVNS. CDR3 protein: CASNGDRGRGDTQYF. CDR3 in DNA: TGTGCCAGTAACGGTGACAGGGGGCGCGGAGATACGCAGTATTTT. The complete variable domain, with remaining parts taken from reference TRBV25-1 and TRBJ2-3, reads EADIYQTPRYLVIGTGKKITLECSQTMGHDKMYWYQQDPGMELHLIHYSYGVNSTEKGDLSSESTVSRIRTEHFPLTLESARPSHTSQYLCASNGDRGRGDTQYFGPGTRLTVL.

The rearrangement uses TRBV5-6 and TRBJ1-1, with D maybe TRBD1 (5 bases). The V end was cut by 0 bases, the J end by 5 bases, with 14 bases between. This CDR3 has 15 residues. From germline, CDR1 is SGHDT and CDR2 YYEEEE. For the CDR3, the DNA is TGTGCCAGCAGCTTGGGTTCAGGGCGGTCTACTGAAGCTTTCTTT. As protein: CASSLGSGRSTEAFF. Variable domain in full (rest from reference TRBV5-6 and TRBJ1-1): DAGVTQSPTHLIKTRGQQVTLRCSPKSGHDTVSWYQQALGQGPQFIFQYYEEEERQRGNFPDRFSGHQFPNYSSELNVNALLLGDSALYLCASSLGSGRSTEAFFGQGTRLTVV.

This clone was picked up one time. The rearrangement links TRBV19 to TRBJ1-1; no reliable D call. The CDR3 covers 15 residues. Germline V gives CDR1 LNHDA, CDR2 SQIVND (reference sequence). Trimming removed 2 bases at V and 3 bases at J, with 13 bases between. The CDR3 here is CASSIPRFRDTEAFF. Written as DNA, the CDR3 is TGTGCCAGTAGTATACCGAGGTTCCGCGACACTGAAGCTTTCTTT.

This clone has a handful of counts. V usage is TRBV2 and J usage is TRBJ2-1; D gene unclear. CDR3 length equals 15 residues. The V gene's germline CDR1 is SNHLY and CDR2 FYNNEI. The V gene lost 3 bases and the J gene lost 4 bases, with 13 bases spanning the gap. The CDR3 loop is CASSESRVTYNEQFF. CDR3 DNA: TGTGCCAGCAGTGAGAGCCGGGTAACTTACAATGAGCAGTTCTTC.